This is a list of T cell receptor beta chains from one sample in a study of T cell changes during pregnancy in multiple sclerosis. Sequenced by immunoSEQ multiplex PCR; TCRdb stores in-frame clones only, minus some. The sample has some 100,000 clones; 90% to 95% are singletons. The input for sequencing was peripheral blood, taken in the second trimester of pregnancy. These receptors originate from a female donor with multiple sclerosis, enrolled in a pregnancy study. The CDR3 runs from the conserved cysteine through the conserved F or W. Each record gives: V gene, clone size, CDR3 protein. Clone sizes are given selectively: once, few, many, or a class where the clone is expanded.

>TRBV5-1|NA
CASSLIPRNEQFF
>TRBV7-9|NA
CASSLKADSPRLTF
>TRBV6-1|NA
CASPPGLLNTEAFF
>TRBV27|NA
CASPSLGGAAYEQYF
>TRBV11-2|few
CASSPGQGREQYF
>TRBV12-5|NA
CASGLMKAGAGDTQYF
>TRBV5-1|NA
CASSISRDTNTDTQYF
>TRBV30|NA
CAWSARGQGSDIQYF
>TRBV28|NA
CASSFGTGTPNYGYTF
>TRBV9|NA
CASSKQGQGPSIGNTIYF
>TRBV27|NA
CASARGGAQFF
>TRBV4-1|NA
CASSQDPGGAMGSNQPQHF
>TRBV4-1|NA
CASSQDSGYDNEQFF
>TRBV5-1|NA
CASSLLGGGDTQYF
>TRBV28|NA
CASSTRSSGKETQYF
>TRBV10-2|NA
CASIETLAGTGELFF
>TRBV5-1|NA
CASSLPRAGGPSGANVLTF
>TRBV30|NA
CACPDRAASGNTIYF
>TRBV10-3|NA
CAISESYPRLNSPLHF
>TRBV7-3|NA
CASSLIAQGSSGANVLTF
>TRBV4-1|NA
CASSQEGGWVAGASYEQYF
>TRBV18|NA
CASSPPTGSVEQYF
>TRBV27|NA
CASSLRAGRIDNEQFF
>TRBV7-9|NA
CASSVSGNRSYNEQFF
>TRBV30|NA
CAWTGGSGGGNEQFF
>TRBV6-5|NA
CASSKLANVAYEQYF
>TRBV28|NA
CASSTPATGGSEKLFF
>TRBV5-1|NA
CASSPFTGLTEKLFF
>TRBV6-1|NA
CASSATLAGGTDTQYF
>TRBV13|NA
CASSPEEGVIDQPQHF
>TRBV5-6|NA
CASSLDRVSLNTGELFF
>TRBV5-4|NA
CASMETGASKRDGYTF
>TRBV30|NA
CAWSVGQGASSPLHF
>TRBV19|NA
CASSVSGTEAYGYTF
>TRBV6-1|NA
CASSSLAGGYNEQFF
>TRBV27|NA
CASSYSSRDSRGTGELFF
>TRBV2|NA
CASSRQGLDNQPQHF
>TRBV28|NA
CASKTGVNTEAFF
>TRBV7-8|NA
CASSLTGGSYEQYF
>TRBV11-2|NA
CASSLRLGTASIETQYF
>TRBV27|NA
CASSSRSRGPRTDTQYF
>TRBV5-1|few
CASTSTNLRQGASSYNEQFF
>TRBV5-4|NA
CASSLGREGSNYGYTF
>TRBV27|NA
CASSLLAGVHNEQFF
>TRBV5-6|NA
CASSLRPTGPRFF
>TRBV5-1|NA
CASSRQLQETQYF
>TRBV9|NA
CASSDGQPSREQYF
>TRBV7-8|NA
CASSHTRSSYNEQFF
>TRBV11-2|few
CASRRPGTGLSYEQYF
>TRBV5-1|NA
CASSPPGQAFETQYF